This record concerns one TCR beta chain sequence. The antigen it binds to is not known. Base qualities are not at hand, and no much larger clone is one base apart. The CDR3 goes from the cysteine to the phenylalanine over 13 residues. The kept DNA is CDR3 alone, 39 bases in frame from the first base. The trim is 7 bases for V and 1 base for J, with a gap of 11 bases between the germline ends. CDR1 and CDR2 (SQVTM, ANQGSEA) derive from the germline V gene. The sample is drawn from a study of control samples from healthy donors and cancer patients (dated by TCRdb to the early 2020s). The library was built by means of the immunoSEQ multiplex PCR assay. Sourced from immuneACCESS, this table was stored by TCRdb with only in-frame sequences that have V and J called. A share of the clones is absent; for the studies checked, an unresolved V gene accounts for under half, and the remainder has no known explanation. For this sample there are over 100,000 clones; around 88% appear just once. Under 20% of the sample rests with the top ten.

This receptor chain uses TRBV29-1 and TRBJ2-1, and possibly TRBD2, on 5 matching bases. The sequenced sample was blood. The origin of this receptor is a woman aged 50 to 65 in good health. In nucleotide form, the sequence is TGCAGCGGACGGGGTACTTCCTACAATGAGCAGTTCTTC. It encodes CSGRGTSYNEQFF.